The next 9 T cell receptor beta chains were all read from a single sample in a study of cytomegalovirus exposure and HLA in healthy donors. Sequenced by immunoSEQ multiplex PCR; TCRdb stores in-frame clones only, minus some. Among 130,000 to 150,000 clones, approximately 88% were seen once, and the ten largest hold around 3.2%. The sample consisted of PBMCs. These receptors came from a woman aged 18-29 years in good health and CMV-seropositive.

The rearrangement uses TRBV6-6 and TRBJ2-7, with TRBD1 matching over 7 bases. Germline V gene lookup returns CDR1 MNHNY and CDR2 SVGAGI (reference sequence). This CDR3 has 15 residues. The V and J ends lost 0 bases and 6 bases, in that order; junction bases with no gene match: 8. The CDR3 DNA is TGTGCCAGCAGTTACTCGACAGGGCATGGCGCCGAGCAGTACTTC. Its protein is CASSYSTGHGAEQYF.

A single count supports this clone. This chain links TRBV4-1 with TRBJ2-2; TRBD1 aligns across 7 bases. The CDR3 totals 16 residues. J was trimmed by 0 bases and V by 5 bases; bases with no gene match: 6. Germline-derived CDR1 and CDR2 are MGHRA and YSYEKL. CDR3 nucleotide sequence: TGCGCCAGCAGCATTACAGGGGACCCGAACACCGGGGAGCTGTTTTTT. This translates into CASSITGDPNTGELFF.

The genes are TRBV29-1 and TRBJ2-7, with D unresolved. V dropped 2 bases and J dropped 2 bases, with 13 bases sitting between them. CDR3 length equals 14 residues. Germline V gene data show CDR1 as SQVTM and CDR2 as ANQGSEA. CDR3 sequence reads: CSVEYQEEPYEQYF. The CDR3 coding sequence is TGCAGCGTTGAATACCAGGAAGAACCCTACGAGCAGTACTTC.

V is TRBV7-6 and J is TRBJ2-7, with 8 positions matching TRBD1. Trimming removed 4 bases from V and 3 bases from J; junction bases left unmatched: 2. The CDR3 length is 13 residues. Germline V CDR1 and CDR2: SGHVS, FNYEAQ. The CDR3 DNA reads TGTGCCAGCAGCTCCACAGGGGGCTACGAGCAGTACTTC. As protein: CASSSTGGYEQYF. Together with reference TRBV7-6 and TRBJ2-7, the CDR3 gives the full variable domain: GAGVSQSPRYKVTKRGQDVALRCDPISGHVSLYWYRQALGQGPEFLTYFNYEAQQDKSGLPNDRFSAERPEGSISTLTIQRTEQRDSAMYRCASSSTGGYEQYFGPGTRLTVT.

As DNA, the CDR3 is TGCAGCGTTGAAGAACGACAGAACTCCCCTGGGAATGAGCAGTTCTTC. The encoded protein is CSVEERQNSPGNEQFF. The chain uses TRBV29-1 and TRBJ2-1; D may be TRBD1 (5 bases). The germline gives CDR1 SQVTM, CDR2 ANQGSEA. The CDR3 has 16 amino acids. V was pared by 0 bases and J by 7 bases, with 19 bases between.

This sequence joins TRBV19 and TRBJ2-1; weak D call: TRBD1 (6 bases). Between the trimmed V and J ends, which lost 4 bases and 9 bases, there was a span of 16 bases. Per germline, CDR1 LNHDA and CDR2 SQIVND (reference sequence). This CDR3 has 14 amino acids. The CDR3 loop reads CASSRGTPVSEQFF. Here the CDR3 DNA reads TGTGCCAGTAGTAGGGGGACACCGGTATCTGAGCAGTTCTTC.

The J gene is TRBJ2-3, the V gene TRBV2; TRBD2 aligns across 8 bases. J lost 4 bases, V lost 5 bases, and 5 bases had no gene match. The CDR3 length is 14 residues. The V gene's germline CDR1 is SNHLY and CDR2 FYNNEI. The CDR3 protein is CASSRTSQADTQYF. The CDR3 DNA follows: TGTGCCAGCAGTCGGACTAGCCAGGCAGATACGCAGTATTTT. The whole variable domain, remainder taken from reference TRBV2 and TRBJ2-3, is EPEVTQTPSHQVTQMGQEVILRCVPISNHLYFYWYRQILGQKVEFLVSFYNNEISEKSEIFDDQFSVERPDGSNFTLKIRSTKLEDSAMYFCASSRTSQADTQYFGPGTRLTVL.

The CDR3, as DNA: TGTGCCAGTAGTACGGCGGGAGAGACCGGGGAGCTGTTTTTT. Its protein product is CASSTAGETGELFF. The chain joins TRBV19 to TRBJ2-2; 7 bases match TRBD2. This CDR3 is 14 amino acids long. J gave up 5 bases and V 4 bases, and 4 bases lay outside the gene matches. Germline V lookup: CDR1 LNHDA, CDR2 SQIVND (reference sequence).

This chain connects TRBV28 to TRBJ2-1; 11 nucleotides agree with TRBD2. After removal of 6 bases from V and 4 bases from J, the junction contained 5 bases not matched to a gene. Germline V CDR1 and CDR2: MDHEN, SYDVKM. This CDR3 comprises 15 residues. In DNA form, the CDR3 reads TGTGCCAGCAGCTTAGCGGGAGGGCCTTACAATGAGCAGTTCTTC. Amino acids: CASSLAGGPYNEQFF.